This entry lists 14 T cell receptor beta chains sequenced from one sample in a study of human T cells and chemical hapten exposure. TCRdb passed the RACE reads through MiXCR, listing each CDR3 protein once. The sample records about 85,000 distinct CDR3 sequences, about 9.9% being singletons. The time point: patch test 2, 6 weeks after DPC sensitization. Treatment given: therapeutic diphenylcyclopropenone sensitization with weekly scalp DPC. The sequencing here drew on whole blood, taken in connection with sensitization to the hapten diphenylcyclopropenone (DPC). These receptors were obtained from a man younger than 35 with alopecia areata. Some clones in this sample may be carry-over from other donors' samples.

The table lists this clonotype with many counts. V and J are TRBV7-8 and TRBJ1-5; D is undetermined. The length of the CDR3 is 13 residues. V lost 0 bases, J lost 7 bases, and 7 bases lay in between. The germline CDR1 and CDR2 sequences are SGHVS and FQNEAQ. As DNA, the CDR3 is TGTGCCAGCAGCTTAGCTTGGGAACAGCCCCAGCATTTT. Its translation is CASSLAWEQPQHF.

The chain links TRBV7-3 to TRBJ2-3; D might be TRBD1 (5 bases). The V end lost 5 bases, the J end lost 2 bases, and 8 bases lay between the germline ends. Looked up from germline, CDR1 is SGHTA and CDR2 is FQGTGA. CDR3 size: 13 residues. CDR3 DNA sequence: TGTGCCAGCAGCCTGGACACCACAGATACGCAGTATTTT. It yields the protein CASSLDTTDTQYF.

This clonotype was counted only a few times. The chain carries TRBV19 and TRBJ1-5, with TRBD1 matching over 9 bases. CDR1 and CDR2 from the germline V gene are LNHDA and SQIVND (reference sequence). With 3 bases clipped from V and 7 bases from J, the junction kept 10 bases outside the gene matches. The length of the CDR3 is 16 residues. CDR3 sequence reads: CASSIDSGQGIQPQHF. CDR3 bases: TGTGCCAGTAGTATCGACTCGGGACAGGGAATACAGCCCCAGCATTTT.

This clonotype has ten or more counts. The J gene is TRBJ1-6, the V gene TRBV27; no definite D call. V lost 7 bases and J 7 bases, leaving 8 bases between the germline ends. Germline V gene data show CDR1 as MNHEY and CDR2 as SMNVEV (reference sequence). The CDR3 contains 12 residues. The CDR3 spells CASTPGNSPLHF. The CDR3 nucleotides read TGTGCCAGCACCCCCGGGAATTCACCCCTCCACTTT.

The rearrangement joins TRBV7-9 to TRBJ1-5, with unresolved D. The CDR3 sequence is 15 residues long. V was pared by 1 base and J by 1 base, with 8 bases between. Looked up from germline, CDR1 is SEHNR and CDR2 is FQNEAQ (reference sequence). The CDR3 bases are TGTGCCAGCAGCTTAGGTTTGCTGAGCAATCAGCCCCAGCATTTT. Its protein is CASSLGLLSNQPQHF.

The chain uses TRBV7-3 and TRBJ1-1; the D is unclear. The CDR3 covers 13 residues. V lost 5 bases and J 10 bases, leaving 17 bases between the germline ends. The germline gives CDR1 SGHTA, CDR2 FQGTGA. CDR3 region: CASSPKSKGIAFF. In nucleotides, the CDR3 is TGTGCCAGCAGCCCGAAATCGAAGGGAATAGCTTTCTTT.

V usage is TRBV12-3 or TRBV12-4 and J usage is TRBJ2-2; D is uncertain. V was pared by 4 bases and J by 5 bases, with 14 bases between. CDR3 size: 15 residues. CDR3 DNA: TGTGCCAGCAGTTCAACTGCCTTGGGGACCGGGGAGCTGTTTTTT. This translates into CASSSTALGTGELFF.

This clonotype was seen many times. The CDR3 reads CASSLGDRAQAQHF. CDR3 in DNA: TGTGCCAGCAGCTTGGGTGACAGGGCCCAAGCCCAGCATTTT. The chain has TRBV5-6 and TRBJ1-5; 7 bases map to TRBD1. V shed 0 bases, J shed 11 bases, and the junction held 8 bases outside the gene matches. The CDR3 contains 14 residues. Germline loops: CDR1 SGHDT, CDR2 YYEEEE.

The gene calls are TRBV12-3 or TRBV12-4 and TRBJ1-6; maybe TRBD1 (6 bases). V lost 5 bases and J lost 7, with 15 bases in between. The CDR3 length is 15 residues. In DNA form, the CDR3 reads TGTGCCAGCAGTACCCAGGACAGAGCGAATTCACCCCTCCACTTT. Protein product: CASSTQDRANSPLHF.

In this sample, this clonotype turned up a few times. The V gene is TRBV10-3, the J gene TRBJ1-5; maybe TRBD1 (5 bases). The length of the CDR3 is 13 residues. The germline CDR1 and CDR2 sequences are ENHRY and SYGVKD. The V and J ends lost 7 bases and 4 bases respectively, with 11 bases between them. The CDR3 DNA is TGTGCCATCAATGGACAACTAAATCAGCCCCAGCATTTT. Protein product: CAINGQLNQPQHF.

The DNA for the CDR3 is TGTGCCAGCAGCCCAACAGCGAACACCGGGGAGCTGTTTTTT. As protein: CASSPTANTGELFF. V gene TRBV11-3 combines with J gene TRBJ2-2; D ambiguous. This CDR3 has 14 amino acids. Germline lookup yields CDR1 SGHNT and CDR2 YENEEA. Trimming removed 5 bases at V and 0 bases at J, with 7 bases between.

This clonotype was seen a few times. The chain links TRBV7-8 to TRBJ1-2; D is undetermined. V was cut by 6 bases and J by 3 bases, with 11 bases left in between. The length of the CDR3 is 13 residues. CDR1 is SGHVS, CDR2 FQNEAQ, per germline. The CDR3 here is CASRVREDYGYTF. DNA for the CDR3: TGTGCCAGCAGGGTTAGGGAGGACTATGGCTACACCTTC.

This sequence joins TRBV7-6 and TRBJ2-3; D ambiguous. Germline CDR1 is SGHVS and CDR2 is FNYEAQ. The V and J ends lost 5 bases and 5 bases respectively, with 17 bases between them. The CDR3 spans 15 residues. DNA for the CDR3: TGTGCCAGCAGCGATTTCCTCTCGCAGAAAGATACGCAGTATTTT. Amino acid sequence: CASSDFLSQKDTQYF.

CDR3 sequence: CSVEGTDRASYGYTF. CDR3 DNA sequence: TGCAGCGTTGAAGGGACGGACAGGGCTAGCTATGGCTACACCTTC. V and J are TRBV29-1 and TRBJ1-2; 8 bases fit TRBD1. In germline, CDR1 is SQVTM, CDR2 ANQGSEA. The CDR3 extends over 15 amino acids. Trimming cost V 1 base and J 4 bases; bases outside gene matches: 8.